This is a list of T cell receptor beta chains from one sample in a study of T cell responses to AZD1222 COVID-19 vaccine. Assay used: immunoSEQ multiplex PCR; TCRdb lists only in-frame clones, some missing. The data show some 130,000 clones, over 90% seen once. The source was peripheral blood, collected on day 0 of AZD1222 vaccination. These receptor sequences come from an adult in good health. Each CDR3 is given with its conserved first and last residue. D genes are given only for firm matches. Not all rows give a size; the values are once, few, many and, for expanded clones, a class.

D: NA; J: TRBJ1-1; size: NA; V: TRBV18; DNA: TGTGCCAGCTCACTTCAGACAGGACCGAACACTGAAGCTTTCTTT; CDR3: CASSLQTGPNTEAFF
D: NA; J: TRBJ1-3; size: NA; V: TRBV7-2; DNA: TGTGCCAGCATCCTGATTGGGGAACCCTCTGGAAACACCATATATTTT; CDR3: CASILIGEPSGNTIYF
D: TRBD1; J: TRBJ1-1; size: many; V: TRBV19; DNA: TGTGCCAGTAGTCCGGACAGGGGGAACACTGAAGCTTTCTTT; CDR3: CASSPDRGNTEAFF
D: NA; J: TRBJ1-5; size: NA; V: TRBV2; DNA: TGTGCCAGCTTGGGGCGGTGGAGCAATCAGCCCCAGCATTTT; CDR3: CASLGRWSNQPQHF
D: NA; J: TRBJ2-7; size: NA; V: TRBV2; DNA: TGTGCCAGCAGTGAATGGTCAATGTACGAGCAGTACTTC; CDR3: CASSEWSMYEQYF
D: TRBD1; J: TRBJ2-7; size: NA; V: TRBV2; DNA: TGTGCCAGCAGTGAGGGACAGGGCTTCTACGAGCAGTACTTC; CDR3: CASSEGQGFYEQYF
D: NA; J: TRBJ2-1; size: once; V: TRBV2; DNA: TGTGCCAGCAGTAAGGGGGGCTCCTACAATGAGCAGTTCTTC; CDR3: CASSKGGSYNEQFF
D: TRBD2; J: TRBJ2-1; size: medium-sized; V: TRBV11-3; DNA: TGTGCCAGCAGCTTAGATGGGGAGGGCAATGAGCAGTTCTTC; CDR3: CASSLDGEGNEQFF
D: NA; J: TRBJ1-1; size: NA; V: TRBV11-2; DNA: TGTGCCAGCAGCGTACGCTTTGCGGGGGCGAACACTGAAGCTTTCTTT; CDR3: CASSVRFAGANTEAFF
D: NA; J: TRBJ2-2; size: NA; V: TRBV20-1; DNA: TGCAGTGCTAGTTGGGGCCAAAGGAACACCGGGGAGCTGTTTTTT; CDR3: CSASWGQRNTGELFF
D: NA; J: TRBJ1-4; size: NA; V: TRBV2; DNA: TGTGCCAGCAGTGTAAGAAGGGCTATGGGTGAAAAACTGTTTTTT; CDR3: CASSVRRAMGEKLFF
D: TRBD2; J: TRBJ2-1; size: NA; V: TRBV20-1; DNA: TGCAGTGCTAGTAGCGGGAGGGCGTACAATGAGCAGTTCTTC; CDR3: CSASSGRAYNEQFF
D: TRBD2; J: TRBJ2-2; size: NA; V: TRBV6-5; DNA: TGTGCCAGCAGTTACTCGGGACTAGCGGTGACCGGGGAGCTGTTTTTT; CDR3: CASSYSGLAVTGELFF
D: TRBD1; J: TRBJ2-5; size: NA; V: TRBV4-3; DNA: TGCGCCAGCAGCCAGTTGACAGGGGGCGGGGAGACCCAGTACTTC; CDR3: CASSQLTGGGETQYF
D: TRBD1; J: TRBJ1-2; size: NA; V: TRBV5-1; DNA: TGCGCCAGCAGCTTGGGTCCGGGACAGGTCTATGGCTACACCTTC; CDR3: CASSLGPGQVYGYTF
D: NA; J: TRBJ1-5; size: NA; V: TRBV15; DNA: TGTGCCACCAGCCTAGCGGATCAGCCCCAGCATTTT; CDR3: CATSLADQPQHF
D: TRBD2; J: TRBJ2-1; size: NA; V: TRBV29-1; DNA: TGCAGCGTTTCTACTAGCGGCTCCTACAATGAGCAGTTCTTC; CDR3: CSVSTSGSYNEQFF
D: NA; J: TRBJ2-7; size: NA; V: TRBV5-8; DNA: TGTGCCAGCAGCTTGTTCGTACAAAATAAGTACTTC; CDR3: CASSLFVQNKYF
D: NA; J: TRBJ1-2; size: NA; V: TRBV10-3; DNA: TGTGCCATAAACAGGGACCTCTATGGCTACACCTTC; CDR3: CAINRDLYGYTF
D: NA; J: TRBJ1-2; size: NA; V: TRBV12-3/TRBV12-4; DNA: TGTGCCAGCAGTTTAGACATCTACTATGGCTACACCTTC; CDR3: CASSLDIYYGYTF
D: NA; J: TRBJ1-1; size: NA; V: TRBV29-1; DNA: TGCAGCGTTGAAGTTAGTCCCCTTGGGGGCACTGAAGCTTTCTTT; CDR3: CSVEVSPLGGTEAFF
D: NA; J: TRBJ2-1; size: NA; V: TRBV24-1; DNA: TGTGCCACCGAACCAGGGACCCTCCCCAATGAGCAGTTCTTC; CDR3: CATEPGTLPNEQFF
D: TRBD1; J: TRBJ1-3; size: NA; V: TRBV5-6; DNA: TGTGCCAGCAGCTTGGGGAACAGGGGAGTTAGGGGAAACACCATATATTTT; CDR3: CASSLGNRGVRGNTIYF
D: NA; J: TRBJ1-2; size: NA; V: TRBV27; DNA: TGTGCCAGCAGTAAGGAGAACAGGGTCTATGGCTACACCTTC; CDR3: CASSKENRVYGYTF
D: NA; J: TRBJ2-7; size: NA; V: TRBV6-2/TRBV6-3; DNA: TGTGCCAGCAGCCTTCTAGGAGGGGCCTACGAGCAGTACTTC; CDR3: CASSLLGGAYEQYF
D: NA; J: TRBJ2-1; size: NA; V: TRBV5-6; DNA: TGTGCCAGCAGCTTGGGTCTGACTCAACGGCAGAATGAGCAGTTCTTC; CDR3: CASSLGLTQRQNEQFF
D: NA; J: TRBJ1-1; size: once; V: TRBV29-1; DNA: TGCAGCGTTAAGACAGAAAACACTGAAGCTTTCTTT; CDR3: CSVKTENTEAFF
D: NA; J: TRBJ2-7; size: NA; V: TRBV30; DNA: TGTGCCTGGAGTGTCAACAGTTACTCCTACGAGCAGTACTTC; CDR3: CAWSVNSYSYEQYF
D: NA; J: TRBJ1-1; size: few; V: TRBV9; DNA: TGTGCCAGCAGCCCCCGAGACCTGGGGGCTGAAGCTTTCTTT; CDR3: CASSPRDLGAEAFF
D: NA; J: TRBJ1-1; size: NA; V: TRBV7-8; DNA: TGTGCCAGCAGCCCCAGTAGTAGCAGGGCATTGAACACTGAAGCTTTCTTT; CDR3: CASSPSSSRALNTEAFF
D: NA; J: TRBJ1-4; size: NA; V: TRBV29-1; DNA: TGCAGCGGTAGGGGATCAACTAATGAAAAACTGTTTTTT; CDR3: CSGRGSTNEKLFF